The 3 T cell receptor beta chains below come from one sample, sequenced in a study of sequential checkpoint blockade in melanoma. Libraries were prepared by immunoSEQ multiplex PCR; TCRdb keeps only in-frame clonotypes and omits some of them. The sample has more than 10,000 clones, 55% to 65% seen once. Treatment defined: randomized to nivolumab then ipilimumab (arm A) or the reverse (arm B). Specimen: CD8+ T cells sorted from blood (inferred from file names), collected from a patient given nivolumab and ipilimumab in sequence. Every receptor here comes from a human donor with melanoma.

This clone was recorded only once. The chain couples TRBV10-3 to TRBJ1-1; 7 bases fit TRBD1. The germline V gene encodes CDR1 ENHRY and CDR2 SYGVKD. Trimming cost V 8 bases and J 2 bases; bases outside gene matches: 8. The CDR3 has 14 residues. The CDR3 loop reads CAIGRGPDNTEAFF. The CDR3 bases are TGTGCCATCGGTAGGGGGCCCGATAACACTGAAGCTTTCTTT.

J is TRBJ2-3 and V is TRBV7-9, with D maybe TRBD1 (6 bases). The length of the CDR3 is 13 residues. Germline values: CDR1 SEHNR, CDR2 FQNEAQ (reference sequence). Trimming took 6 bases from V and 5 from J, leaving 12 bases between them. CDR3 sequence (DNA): TGTGCCAGCAGAGGGGGAAATGGAGATACGCAGTATTTT. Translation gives CASRGGNGDTQYF.

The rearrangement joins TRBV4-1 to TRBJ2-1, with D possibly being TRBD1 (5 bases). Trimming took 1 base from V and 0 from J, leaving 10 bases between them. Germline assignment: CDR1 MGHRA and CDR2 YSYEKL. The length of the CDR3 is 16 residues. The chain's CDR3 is CASSQGQGGSYNEQFF. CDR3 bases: TGCGCCAGCAGCCAAGGCCAGGGTGGCTCCTACAATGAGCAGTTCTTC.